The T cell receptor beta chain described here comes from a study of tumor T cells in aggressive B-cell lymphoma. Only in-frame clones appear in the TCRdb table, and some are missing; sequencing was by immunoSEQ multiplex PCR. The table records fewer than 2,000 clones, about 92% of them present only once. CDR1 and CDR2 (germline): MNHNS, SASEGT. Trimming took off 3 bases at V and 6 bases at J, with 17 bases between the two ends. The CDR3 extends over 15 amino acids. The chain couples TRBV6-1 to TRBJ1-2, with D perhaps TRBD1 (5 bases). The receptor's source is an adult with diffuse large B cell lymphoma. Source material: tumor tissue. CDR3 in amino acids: CASSDLWGGGNGYTF. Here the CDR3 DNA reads TGTGCCAGCAGTGACCTCTGGGGGGGAGGGAATGGCTACACCTTC.